This note documents a single T cell receptor (beta chain) sequence. This entry belongs to a study of technical replicates of blood from several donors. This table comes from immunoSEQ multiplex PCR, and its TCRdb copy is limited to in-frame clones, with some not included. The sample yields some 85,000 clones, around 96% seen once. The CDR3 loop spans 13 amino acids. Trimming took off 3 bases at V and 7 bases at J, with 12 bases between the two ends. Germline CDR1 and CDR2: ENHRY and SYGVKD. This receptor was identified in a human donor in good health. This sequence joins TRBV10-3 and TRBJ1-1; D gene uncertain. Sequences were obtained from T cells isolated from PBMCs. The CDR3 nucleotides read TGTGCCATCAGTGAAAGTCCGGGATTTGAAGCTTTCTTT. The encoded protein is CAISESPGFEAFF.